This section outlines one T cell receptor beta chain sequence together with its context. This sample stems from a study of blood T cell repertoires in COVID-19. Turning to the study itself: Sites across the United States, Italy and Spain contributed samples from acute and convalescent COVID-19. T cells, B-cell-depleted T cells, or PBMCs provided the cDNA or gDNA that served as material.

Using immunoSEQ multiplex PCR, the repertoire was profiled, and TCRdb retains in-frame clones only, with some absent. Here the sample spans some 310,000 clones, around 91% being singletons. Trimming stripped 6 bases from V and 2 bases from J, with 14 bases between. Per the germline V gene, CDR1 is SGHTA and CDR2 is FQGNSA. This CDR3 contains 14 residues. Material: peripheral blood. The V call is TRBV7-2, the J call TRBJ2-7; possibly TRBD2 for D (6 bases). The TCR was taken from a woman aged 35 to 49 with COVID-19, enrolled during active disease. The CDR3 DNA sequence: TGTGCCAGCAGGTGGGTGGGGGGAACCTACGAGCAGTACTTC. It yields the protein CASRWVGGTYEQYF.